These 14 T cell receptor beta chains came from one sample sequenced in a study. TCRdb reanalysed the RT-PCR reads using MiXCR and keeps one entry per CDR3 protein. The sample lists about 680,000 distinct CDR3 sequences, approximately 15% occurring once. Sequences were obtained from memory CD4+ T cells from blood. Receptor source: a female donor in good health, serving as a healthy control.

This clonotype was counted at least ten times. The chain employs TRBV12-3 or TRBV12-4 and TRBJ2-5, with D possibly matching TRBD1 (6 bases). V shed 5 bases and J shed 4 bases, with 20 bases lying between them. The length of the CDR3 is 16 residues. The CDR3 spells CASSPGPTGNAETQYF. The CDR3 DNA sequence: TGTGCCAGCAGTCCCGGACCGACAGGCAACGCAGAGACCCAGTACTTC.

This rearrangement joins TRBV5-1 to TRBJ2-5, with 12 bases identical to TRBD1. From germline, CDR1 is SGHRS and CDR2 YFSETQ. This CDR3 has 15 residues. V shed 9 bases and J 3 bases; nucleotides not matched to a gene: 9. The CDR3 DNA is TGCGCCACCTCGGGACAGGGGGCGGTAGAAGAGACCCAGTACTTC. Encoded protein: CATSGQGAVEETQYF.

V usage is TRBV20-1 and J usage is TRBJ1-5, with D possibly being TRBD1 (6 bases). The ends were cut back, 6 bases at V and 9 bases at J, with 18 bases in the middle. The CDR3 totals 13 residues. Germline V gene data show CDR1 as DFQATT and CDR2 as SNEGSKA (reference sequence). CDR3 nucleotides: TGCAGTGCCTCTGGAGGGGGTTTGATGCCCCAGCATTTT. Its protein product is CSASGGGLMPQHF.

The chain recombines TRBV20-1 with TRBJ2-3; 8 bases map to TRBD2. This CDR3 comprises 15 residues. The V and J ends lost 5 bases and 0 bases, in that order; junction bases with no gene match: 7. Germline CDR1 DFQATT, CDR2 SNEGSKA (reference sequence). CDR3: CSAALGRVSTDTQYF. The CDR3 DNA follows: TGCAGTGCTGCCCTCGGGAGGGTTAGCACAGATACGCAGTATTTT.

This chain links TRBV7-8 with TRBJ2-7; the D is unclear. CDR1 SGHVS and CDR2 FQNEAQ come from the germline V gene. CDR3 length: 16 amino acids. Trimming removed 3 bases at V and 2 bases at J, with 17 bases between. CDR3 protein: CASSLARPAWPYEQYF. The DNA of the CDR3 is TGTGCCAGCAGCTTGGCTCGACCGGCGTGGCCCTACGAGCAGTACTTC.

This clonotype was observed a few times. This CDR3 is CASSVGGLATDTQYF. CDR3 DNA: TGTGCCAGCAGCGTAGGGGGACTAGCCACAGATACGCAGTATTTT. The chain combines TRBV9 with TRBJ2-3; 9 bases fit TRBD2. This CDR3 comprises 15 residues. With 0 bases clipped from V and 2 bases from J, the junction kept 1 base outside the gene matches. Germline V gene lookup returns CDR1 SGDLS and CDR2 YYNGEE.

The chain employs TRBV28 and TRBJ2-7; 13 bases match TRBD2. V lost 6 bases and J lost 7; bases outside the gene matches: 9. Germline V gene data show CDR1 as MDHEN and CDR2 as SYDVKM. There are 15 residues in the CDR3. The CDR3 protein is CASSLPGLAGREQYF. CDR3 nucleotide sequence: TGTGCCAGCAGCCTACCGGGACTAGCGGGACGGGAGCAGTACTTC.

Only a few counts were recorded for this clonotype. The chain couples TRBV6-1 to TRBJ1-2; D gene unclear. This CDR3 has 13 residues. V was clipped by 5 bases and J by 7 bases, with 14 bases between them. Germline V gene lookup returns CDR1 MNHNS and CDR2 SASEGT. CDR3 nucleotide sequence: TGTGCCAGCAGTATAGACAAGAGTGGTGGCTACACCTTC. Translation: CASSIDKSGGYTF.

This clonotype was recorded a few times. The CDR3 DNA is TGTGCCTGGGGGGGACAGCTGAACACTGAAGCTTTCTTT. Its protein is CAWGGQLNTEAFF. The chain has TRBV30 and TRBJ1-1; 7 bases fit TRBD1. V shed 5 bases and J 0 bases; nucleotides not matched to a gene: 3. There are 13 residues in the CDR3. The germline V gene encodes CDR1 GTSNPN and CDR2 SVGIG (reference sequence).

This clonotype was counted a few times. The V call is TRBV2, the J call TRBJ1-5; unclear D gene. V dropped 4 bases and J dropped 2 bases, with 12 bases sitting between them. The CDR3 length is 15 residues. The germline V gene encodes CDR1 SNHLY and CDR2 FYNNEI. The CDR3 region is CASSGRGGGNQPQHF. DNA of the CDR3: TGTGCCAGCAGTGGCCGGGGTGGCGGCAATCAGCCCCAGCATTTT.

The rearrangement links TRBV28 to TRBJ2-6; the D gene is possibly TRBD2 (6 bases). V lost 5 bases and J lost 2, with 13 bases in between. The CDR3 runs to 16 residues. Looked up from germline, CDR1 is MDHEN and CDR2 is SYDVKM. This CDR3 reads CASSGRRGTGANVLTF. In DNA form, the CDR3 reads TGTGCCAGCAGTGGAAGGAGGGGCACTGGGGCCAACGTCCTGACTTTC.

This clonotype was seen a handful of times. At one boundary the junction diverges from the germline segment, which might be a read error. The V gene is TRBV20-1, the J gene TRBJ1-2, with 7 bases lining up with TRBD1. CDR3 length: 13 residues. Germline V CDR1 and CDR2: DFQATT, SNEGSKA (reference sequence). The CDR3 DNA reads TGCAGTGCTAGAGATTACAGGACCGACAGGGACCCTTTC. Its protein is CSARDYRTDRDPF.

The sample holds many counts of this clonotype. The J gene is TRBJ2-7, the V gene TRBV12-3 or TRBV12-4; D unclear. V lost 3 bases and J lost 4, with 7 bases in between. This CDR3 is 12 amino acids long. CDR3: CASSFHRYEQYF. The DNA of the CDR3 is TGTGCCAGCAGTTTTCACCGATACGAGCAGTACTTC.

This clonotype was found a few times. The chain has TRBV12-3 or TRBV12-4 and TRBJ1-6; the D gene is possibly TRBD1 (5 bases). This CDR3 contains 14 residues. V was shortened by 6 bases and J by 7 bases, with 13 bases between the two germline ends. The CDR3 loop reads CASSPQGLNSPLHF. In nucleotides, the CDR3 is TGTGCCAGCAGCCCCCAGGGCCTAAATTCACCCCTCCACTTT.